This is a list of T cell receptor beta chains from one sample in a study of blood T cell repertoires in COVID-19. Sequencing was performed with immunoSEQ multiplex PCR; in TCRdb, only in-frame clones are kept and a portion is missing. The table includes around 340,000 clones, around 83% detected once. Specimen: peripheral blood. Receptors originate from a man under 40 with active or convalescent COVID-19. Each CDR3 is given with its conserved first and last residue. Fields, in order: J gene, D gene, clone size, V gene, CDR3 protein, CDR3 DNA. D genes are given only for firm matches. The size field is filled for only some rows; it gives once, few, many or a size class.

TRBJ2-7,TRBD1,-,TRBV18,CASSRPGTGGLYEQYF,TGTGCCAGCTCACGACCCGGGACAGGGGGCCTCTACGAGCAGTACTTC
TRBJ1-1,TRBD1,-,TRBV19,CASTTTWTGFGAFF,TGTGCCAGTACCACAACCTGGACAGGGTTTGGGGCTTTCTTT
TRBJ1-1,TRBD1,-,TRBV30,CVGQGFLATEAFF,TGTGTGGGACAGGGATTTTTGGCCACTGAAGCTTTCTTT
TRBJ1-4,TRBD1,-,TRBV9,CASGPPSRDSNEKLFF,TGTGCCAGCGGCCCTCCCTCGAGGGACAGTAATGAAAAACTGTTTTTT
TRBJ1-2,TRBD1,-,TRBV19,CASSTLDRPLNGYTF,TGTGCCAGTAGTACCCTGGACAGGCCCCTGAATGGCTACACCTTC
TRBJ1-6,-,-,TRBV6-2/TRBV6-3,CASSYSFLGNSPLHF,TGTGCCAGCAGTTACTCGTTCCTAGGTAATTCACCCCTCCACTTT
TRBJ2-2,-,-,TRBV7-3,CASSPDTVTGELFF,TGTGCCAGCAGCCCAGATACAGTCACCGGGGAGCTGTTTTTT
TRBJ2-3,TRBD2,once,TRBV9,CASSVASGEGDTQYF,TGTGCCAGCAGCGTAGCTAGCGGGGAAGGAGATACGCAGTATTTT
TRBJ2-7,-,-,TRBV18,CASSPSQVYEQYF,TGTGCCAGCTCACCCTCACAGGTATACGAGCAGTACTTC
TRBJ1-4,TRBD1,-,TRBV20-1,CSASRYAMTGDYEKLFF,TGCAGTGCTAGTCGATACGCGATGACAGGGGACTATGAAAAACTGTTTTTT
TRBJ2-1,-,-,TRBV18,CASSRGVAEQFF,TGTGCCAGCTCACGTGGAGTCGCTGAGCAGTTCTTC
TRBJ2-7,-,-,TRBV6-1,CASSEGGSRIYEQYF,TGTGCCAGCAGTGAAGGTGGGTCGCGGATCTACGAGCAGTACTTC
TRBJ1-6,TRBD1,-,TRBV4-3,CASRDRAKGSPLHF,TGCGCCAGCAGGGACAGGGCTAAGGGTTCACCCCTCCACTTT
TRBJ1-2,-,-,TRBV19,CATADNSNYGYTF,TGTGCCACGGCGGACAATAGTAACTATGGCTACACCTTC
TRBJ2-1,-,-,TRBV3-1/TRBV3-2,CASSQEYNPGDEQFF,TGTGCCAGCAGCCAAGAGTACAACCCCGGGGATGAGCAGTTCTTC
TRBJ1-2,-,-,TRBV7-2,CASSNPTMVGYTF,TGTGCCAGCAGCAACCCGACTATGGTTGGCTACACCTTC
TRBJ1-2,-,-,TRBV14,CASSPSRGGGYTF,TGTGCCAGCAGCCCTTCTCGGGGGGGTGGCTACACCTTC
TRBJ1-4,-,-,TRBV7-9,CASSLAAGGEKLFF,TGTGCCAGCAGCTTAGCAGCAGGTGGGGAAAAACTGTTTTTT
TRBJ1-1,-,-,TRBV11-2,CASSLTFSNTEAFF,TGTGCCAGCAGTCTAACGTTCTCGAACACTGAAGCTTTCTTT
TRBJ2-1,TRBD1,-,TRBV9,CASSPQGEEQFF,TGTGCCAGCAGCCCACAGGGGGAAGAGCAGTTCTTC
TRBJ1-2,-,few,TRBV7-6,CASSSGPGRNYGYTF,TGTGCCAGCAGCTCTGGACCTGGGAGGAACTATGGCTACACCTTC
TRBJ1-6,-,-,TRBV9,CASSVGNTGYSPLHF,TGTGCCAGCAGCGTAGGAAATACAGGCTATTCACCCCTCCACTTT